The next 24 T cell receptor beta chains were all read from a single sample in a study of shared clonotypes between healthy human individuals. The repertoire was sequenced with immunoSEQ multiplex PCR; TCRdb's copy has only in-frame clones and lacks some. The table shows under 600,000 clones, with less than 98% occurring only once. Sequenced material: naive CD4+ T cells sorted from blood. Subset: CD45RA+ positively selected. The receptors shown here come from a woman aged 30 to 39 in good health.

The chain recombines TRBV5-5 with TRBJ2-2; D ambiguous. Germline V lookup: CDR1 SGHKS, CDR2 YYEKEE (reference sequence). This CDR3 contains 16 residues. V was shortened by 0 bases and J by 4 bases, with 13 bases between the two germline ends. The CDR3 is CASSLAPEISTGELFF. The CDR3 DNA follows: TGTGCCAGCAGCTTGGCCCCAGAGATAAGCACCGGGGAGCTGTTTTTT.

The chain uses TRBV29-1 and TRBJ2-1, with TRBD2 matching 12 bases. With V trimmed by 4 bases and J by 4 bases, 8 bases remained unmatched. CDR3 length: 16 residues. Germline loops: CDR1 SQVTM, CDR2 ANQGSEA. Here the CDR3 reads CSVGGLAGGPYNEQFF. CDR3 nucleotides: TGCAGCGTTGGGGGGCTAGCGGGAGGGCCGTACAATGAGCAGTTCTTC.

Comments on this clone: Other DNA sequences in the sample encode the same CDR3. The chain is built from TRBV9 and TRBJ2-3; D is ambiguous. The germline V gene encodes CDR1 SGDLS and CDR2 YYNGEE. This CDR3 has 14 amino acids. V lost 2 bases and J 0 bases, leaving 7 bases between the germline ends. The CDR3 protein is CASSVDPSTDTQYF. CDR3 DNA: TGTGCCAGCAGCGTGGACCCTAGCACAGATACGCAGTATTTT.

J is TRBJ1-5 and V is TRBV28, with D possibly being TRBD1 (5 bases). There are 16 residues in the CDR3. Trimming cost V 3 bases and J 5 bases, with 17 bases left between them. The V gene's germline CDR1 is MDHEN and CDR2 SYDVKM. The CDR3 sequence is CASSLGPSLSYQPQHF. CDR3 DNA sequence: TGTGCCAGCAGTTTGGGGCCGAGCCTTTCGTATCAGCCCCAGCATTTT. Full variable domain (remainder filled in from reference TRBV28 and TRBJ1-5): DVKVTQSSRYLVKRTGEKVFLECVQDMDHENMFWYRQDPGLGLRLIYFSYDVKMKEKGDIPEGYSVSREKKERFSLILESASTNQTSMYLCASSLGPSLSYQPQHFGDGTRLSIL.

The chain carries TRBV5-1 and TRBJ2-7, with no clear D. The V end lost 2 bases, the J end lost 5 bases, and 8 bases lay between the germline ends. This CDR3 region has 12 residues. Germline loops: CDR1 SGHRS, CDR2 YFSETQ. For the CDR3, the DNA is TGCGCCAGCAGCTTTAGCTCGAACGAGCAGTACTTC. This gives the protein CASSFSSNEQYF.

The gene calls are TRBV11-1 and TRBJ1-1; TRBD1 agrees at 7 bases. V gave up 4 bases and J gave up 0 bases; unmatched junction bases: 5. Germline V gene lookup returns CDR1 SGHAT and CDR2 FQDESV (reference sequence). The CDR3 consists of 15 residues. CDR3 protein: CASSYRTGLNTEAFF. The CDR3 bases are TGTGCCAGCAGCTACCGGACAGGTTTGAACACTGAAGCTTTCTTT. Full variable domain (outside the CDR3, taken from reference TRBV11-1 and TRBJ1-1): EAEVAQSPRYKITEKSQAVAFWCDPISGHATLYWYRQILGQGPELLVQFQDESVVDDSQLPKDRFSAERLKGVDSTLKIQPAELGDSAMYLCASSYRTGLNTEAFFGQGTRLTVV.

In regard to this clone: Relative to the germline gene, one junction end is altered; a read error may explain this. The gene calls are TRBV6-5 and TRBJ2-3; 13 nucleotides line up with TRBD2. In germline, CDR1 is MNHEY, CDR2 SVGAGI. CDR3 size: 16 residues. The CDR3 reads CASSSWTSGSTDTQYF. The CDR3 nucleotides read TGTGCCAGCAGTTCCTGGACTAGCGGGAGCACGGATACGCAGTATTTT.

This chain links TRBV2 with TRBJ2-1, with 11 bases lining up with TRBD2. The CDR3 is 14 amino acids. V lost 3 bases and J lost 6; bases outside the gene matches: 1. CDR1 and CDR2 (germline): SNHLY, FYNNEI. The CDR3 nucleotides are TGTGCCAGCAGTGATACTAGCGGGGGCAATGAGCAGTTCTTC. Translating gives CASSDTSGGNEQFF.

The chain is built from TRBV19 and TRBJ1-3; possible D gene TRBD1, 6 bases. This CDR3 spans 15 amino acids. V lost 4 bases and J lost 0, with 10 bases in between. Germline V gene data show CDR1 as LNHDA and CDR2 as SQIVND (reference sequence). CDR3 loop: CASSTGQFSGNTIYF. CDR3 DNA sequence: TGTGCCAGTAGTACCGGACAGTTCTCTGGAAACACCATATATTTT.

The chain couples TRBV5-1 to TRBJ2-5; D possibly corresponds to TRBD2 (5 bases). V was trimmed by 6 bases and J by 1 base, leaving 13 bases between them. Germline V gives CDR1 SGHRS, CDR2 YFSETQ. The CDR3 has 14 amino acids. The CDR3 nucleotides are TGCGCCAGCACCGGGATATATCCCCAAGAGACCCAGTACTTC. It is translated as CASTGIYPQETQYF. The full variable domain, its missing parts supplied by reference TRBV5-1 and TRBJ2-5, is KAGVTQTPRYLIKTRGQQVTLSCSPISGHRSVSWYQQTPGQGLQFLFEYFSETQRNKGNFPGRFSGRQFSNSRSEMNVSTLELGDSALYLCASTGIYPQETQYFGPGTRLLVL.

This clone has only one observation. The chain is built from TRBV28 and TRBJ2-1; 8 nucleotides align to TRBD2. There are 15 residues in the CDR3. The germline V gene encodes CDR1 MDHEN and CDR2 SYDVKM. V lost 7 bases and J lost 2; bases outside the gene matches: 7. The chain's CDR3 is CASIKAGVPYNEQFF. The CDR3 DNA reads TGTGCCAGCATCAAAGCGGGAGTGCCCTACAATGAGCAGTTCTTC.

V is TRBV6-1 and J is TRBJ1-3; D possibly corresponds to TRBD1 (5 bases). The CDR3 is 15 amino acids. The V gene's germline CDR1 is MNHNS and CDR2 SASEGT. Trimming pared 4 bases from V and 2 bases from J, leaving 12 bases between. CDR3 coding DNA: TGTGCCAGCAGTGTCGGGGGAACGGCTGGAAACACCATATATTTT. Translating gives CASSVGGTAGNTIYF.

This clone was observed once. The V call is TRBV10-2, the J call TRBJ2-2, with 7 bases that match TRBD2. The J segment lost 7 bases and the V segment lost 10 bases, leaving 12 bases of the junction unmatched. The germline V gene encodes CDR1 WSHSY and CDR2 SAAADI. This CDR3 is 14 amino acids long. This CDR3 is CATSSGIPGGELFF. In nucleotides, the CDR3 is TGCGCCACCTCTAGCGGAATTCCTGGCGGGGAGCTGTTTTTT.

The rearrangement joins TRBV7-2 to TRBJ1-5; D may be TRBD1 (5 bases). This CDR3 region has 15 residues. Between the trimmed V and J ends, which lost 1 base and 3 bases, there was a span of 10 bases. Germline lookup yields CDR1 SGHTA and CDR2 FQGNSA. In DNA form, the CDR3 reads TGTGCCAGCAGCTTAGTATCGGGGACCAATCAGCCCCAGCATTTT. Encoded protein: CASSLVSGTNQPQHF.

The chain has TRBV11-2 and TRBJ1-1; D remains ambiguous. V lost 1 base and J lost 2, with 8 bases in between. Germline CDR1 is SGHAT and CDR2 is FQNNGV. CDR3 size: 14 residues. The CDR3: CASSLVYGNTEAFF. The CDR3 DNA reads TGTGCCAGCAGCTTAGTTTACGGAAACACTGAAGCTTTCTTT.

The V gene is TRBV5-1, the J gene TRBJ1-2; D unresolved. This CDR3 spans 14 amino acids. Germline V gene data show CDR1 as SGHRS and CDR2 as YFSETQ. V dropped 0 bases and J dropped 2 bases, with 8 bases sitting between them. This chain's CDR3 is CASSLGQLNYGYTF. The CDR3 bases are TGCGCCAGCAGCTTGGGGCAGCTAAACTATGGCTACACCTTC.

V gene TRBV19 combines with J gene TRBJ1-5; D is unresolved. V was shortened by 7 bases and J by 0 bases, with 16 bases between the two germline ends. Germline loops: CDR1 LNHDA, CDR2 SQIVND (reference sequence). This CDR3 has 16 amino acids. The CDR3 nucleotides are TGTGCCAGTACTCTTTTATCCGCTCCTAGCAATCAGCCCCAGCATTTT. It codes for CASTLLSAPSNQPQHF. Full variable domain (remainder filled in from reference TRBV19 and TRBJ1-5): DGGITQSPKYLFRKEGQNVTLSCEQNLNHDAMYWYRQDPGQGLRLIYYSQIVNDFQKGDIAEGYSVSREKKESFPLTVTSAQKNPTAFYLCASTLLSAPSNQPQHFGDGTRLSIL.

The CDR3 nucleotides are TGTGCCAGCAGTTTAGGGACGGGAAATGAAAAACTGTTTTTT. This sequence encodes CASSLGTGNEKLFF. This chain connects TRBV27 to TRBJ1-4; possibly TRBD1 for D (5 bases). Germline loops: CDR1 MNHEY, CDR2 SMNVEV (reference sequence). The CDR3 is 14 residues long. The V and J ends lost 2 bases and 5 bases respectively, with 9 bases between them.

V is TRBV19 and J is TRBJ1-1, with D perhaps TRBD1 (6 bases). V was trimmed by 3 bases and J by 1 base, leaving 15 bases between them. CDR3 length: 16 residues. The germline CDR1 and CDR2 sequences are LNHDA and SQIVND (reference sequence). DNA for the CDR3: TGTGCCAGTAGTATTCGATCGGGGGGCCGGAACACTGAAGCTTTCTTT. It is translated as CASSIRSGGRNTEAFF.

The chain recombines TRBV7-9 with TRBJ2-7; TRBD2 matches at 10 bases. There are 17 residues in the CDR3. Germline assignment: CDR1 SEHNR and CDR2 FQNEAQ (reference sequence). V was clipped by 1 base and J by 5 bases; unmatched bases: 11. DNA of the CDR3: TGTGCCAGCAGCTTAGAGTATACTAGCGGGATGGCAGACGAGCAGTACTTC. Protein: CASSLEYTSGMADEQYF.

This clone has only one observation. The rearrangement links TRBV10-3 to TRBJ2-5, with TRBD1 identical over 8 bases. Germline loops: CDR1 ENHRY, CDR2 SYGVKD. CDR3 length: 14 amino acids. The V segment lost 0 bases and the J segment 4 bases; nucleotides outside the gene matches: 1. The CDR3 is CAISESTGVETQYF. Here the CDR3 DNA reads TGTGCCATCAGTGAGTCGACAGGGGTAGAGACCCAGTACTTC.

V gene TRBV1 combines with J gene TRBJ2-7; the D call of TRBD1 is as the table states it, not checked on the DNA. TRBV1 is designated a pseudogene. The CDR3 sequence is 16 residues long. Written as DNA, the CDR3 is TGCACCAGCAGACCTTTGCCGGGACAGGAGTACTACGAGCAGTACTTC. Its translation: CTSRPLPGQEYYEQYF.

This chain uses TRBV6-4 with TRBJ2-7; D uncertain. This CDR3 has 14 residues. Germline V lookup: CDR1 MRHNA, CDR2 SNTAGT. Trimming stripped 10 bases from V and 3 bases from J, with 19 bases between. CDR3 sequence (DNA): TGTGCCAAAGTTGCTGGGCCGGTTGGCTACGAGCAGTACTTC. Residues: CAKVAGPVGYEQYF.

The CDR3 loop reads CASGGGLSSYNEQFF. CDR3 DNA sequence: TGTGCCAGCGGTGGGGGACTAAGCTCCTACAATGAGCAGTTCTTC. The chain has TRBV6-1 and TRBJ2-1; 7 positions agree with TRBD2. Per the germline V gene, CDR1 is MNHNS and CDR2 is SASEGT. This CDR3 is built from 15 residues. V gave up 8 bases and J gave up 0 bases; unmatched junction bases: 7.